A selection of T cell receptor beta chains follows, all from one sample in a study of shared clonotypes between healthy human individuals. This table comes from immunoSEQ multiplex PCR, and its TCRdb copy is limited to in-frame clones, with some not included. The sample lists hundreds of thousands of clones, around 72% occurring once. Source material: memory CD4+ T cells sorted from blood. The receptors originated from a woman in her 30s in good health. Each CDR3 is given with its conserved first and last residue. The D gene is left open where the match is weak. Clone size is shown for a subset of rows, as once, few, many or a class of expanded clone.

J,D,V,size,DNA,CDR3
TRBJ1-4,TRBD1,TRBV11-2,many,TGTGCCAGCTCCGGGACAGTGGGGCCTACAACTAATGAAAAACTGTTTTTT,CASSGTVGPTTNEKLFF
TRBJ1-1,.,TRBV7-2,.,TGTGCCAGCAGCTTATTGGGGTCTACACAGGGTCACACTGAAGCTTTCTTT,CASSLLGSTQGHTEAFF
TRBJ1-1,.,TRBV11-2,.,TGTGCCAGCAGCCACGGACAGCCGGCTTTCTTT,CASSHGQPAFF
TRBJ1-5,TRBD1,TRBV6-1,.,TGTGCCAGCAGTCGACAGGGGGCAAGCAATCAGCCCCAGCATTTT,CASSRQGASNQPQHF
TRBJ2-5,.,TRBV10-3,once,TGTGCCATCAGTGAGTCAACAGGGCCCCAAGAGACCCAGTACTTC,CAISESTGPQETQYF
TRBJ2-1,.,TRBV27,.,TGTGCCAGCAGTTTCGAGGGCAGGGCCCCCTACAATGAGCAGTTCTTC,CASSFEGRAPYNEQFF
TRBJ2-2,TRBD2,TRBV19,many,TGTGCCAGTAGTAATAGGGAGGGAATGACCGGGGAGCTGTTTTTT,CASSNREGMTGELFF
TRBJ2-1,TRBD2,TRBV6-4,.,TGTGCCAGCAGTGACTCCCTCGGCGGGAGCGGGGAGCAGTTCTTC,CASSDSLGGSGEQFF
TRBJ2-1,TRBD2,TRBV18,once,TGTGCCAGCTCACCAAGAGCGGGAGGAACGAACAATGAGCAGTTCTTC,CASSPRAGGTNNEQFF
TRBJ1-5,.,TRBV7-6,.,TGTGCCAGCAGCCCACCTGGGCACACAGGGAAGCCGGTCAATCAGCCCCAGCATTTT,CASSPPGHTGKPVNQPQHF
TRBJ2-7,TRBD1,TRBV5-1,once,TGCGCCAGCAGCCCAGGGGACAGAGAAAACTCCTACGAGCAGTACTTC,CASSPGDRENSYEQYF
TRBJ2-3,TRBD1,TRBV5-1,.,TGCGCCAGCGAAAAAGGAAAGGGGACAGGTCTCACAGATACGCAGTATTTT,CASEKGKGTGLTDTQYF
TRBJ2-1,.,TRBV11-2,.,TGTGCCAGCAGCAAGGGACTGTACAATGAGCAGTTCTTC,CASSKGLYNEQFF
TRBJ2-2,TRBD1,TRBV10-2,many,TGCGCCAGTACGGGACAGGGGGCTACCGGGGAGCTGTTTTTT,CASTGQGATGELFF
TRBJ2-5,TRBD2,TRBV6-5,.,TGTGCCAGCAGGCTAGCGGGAGAGACCCAGTACTTC,CASRLAGETQYF
TRBJ2-7,.,TRBV6-1,once,TGTGCCGTTAGCCTACAGGGACGGTCTCTCGAGCAGTACTTC,CAVSLQGRSLEQYF
TRBJ1-2,TRBD1,TRBV4-2,.,TGTGCCAGCAGCCAAGGGACAGGGGGCTATGGCTACACCTTC,CASSQGTGGYGYTF
TRBJ2-1,TRBD2,TRBV7-9,.,TGTGCCAGCCGGGGAACGGGAGGGTACAATGAGCAGTTCTTC,CASRGTGGYNEQFF
TRBJ1-2,.,TRBV5-1,.,TGCGCCAGCAGCTTAGGTGGGGGCTTAAACTATGGCTACACCTTC,CASSLGGGLNYGYTF
TRBJ2-1,TRBD2,TRBV18,.,TGTGCCAGCTCACGTCTCCAAACTAGCGGGAGCTCCTACAATGAGCAGTTCTTC,CASSRLQTSGSSYNEQFF
TRBJ2-3,.,TRBV30,once,TGTGCCTGGAGTGTAGTAGACAGCGTACCAGATACGCAGTATTTT,CAWSVVDSVPDTQYF
TRBJ1-1,.,TRBV28,.,TGTGCCAGCAGTTTATCCTCCACGACAATGAACACTGAAGCTTTCTTT,CASSLSSTTMNTEAFF
TRBJ2-7,.,TRBV6-1,.,TGTGCCAGCAGTCGGGCCGGAGAATACGAGCAGTACTTC,CASSRAGEYEQYF
TRBJ2-1,.,TRBV19,.,TGTGCCAGTAGTATCAAGCGTTACAATGAGCAGTTCTTC,CASSIKRYNEQFF
TRBJ2-6,TRBD1,TRBV19,.,TGTGCCAGTAGTTCCTACAGGGGGCAAAGCTCTGGGGCCAACGTCCTGACTTTC,CASSSYRGQSSGANVLTF
TRBJ2-1,.,TRBV28,.,TGTGCCAGCAGCCCTCCTACAGGGAAAGGACACCATGAGCAGTTCTTC,CASSPPTGKGHHEQFF
TRBJ2-3,.,TRBV19,once,TGTGCCAGTAGTATGGTGCGTGGAAGGGGCACAGATACGCAGTATTTT,CASSMVRGRGTDTQYF
TRBJ2-7,TRBD1,TRBV27,.,TGTGCCAGCAGTCCCAACAGGGGGCAGGACGAGCAGTACTTC,CASSPNRGQDEQYF
TRBJ2-3,.,TRBV7-9,.,TGTGCCAGCAGCTTAACCGACACAGATACGCAGTATTTT,CASSLTDTDTQYF
TRBJ2-4,TRBD2,TRBV7-2,few,TGTGCCAGCAGCCCAACTAGCGCACAAAACATTCAGTACTTC,CASSPTSAQNIQYF
TRBJ2-7,.,TRBV11-2,once,TGTGCCAGCAGCTTAGGCACCTACGAGCAGTACTTC,CASSLGTYEQYF
TRBJ2-2,TRBD2,TRBV30,.,TGTGCCTCCCGGTCTAGCGGGGTCGACACCGGGGAGCTGTTTTTT,CASRSSGVDTGELFF
TRBJ1-1,TRBD1,TRBV4-1,.,TGCGCCAGCAGCCTGCATGAGCTTGGACAGGGATACACTGAAGCTTTCTTT,CASSLHELGQGYTEAFF
TRBJ2-3,TRBD2,TRBV7-9,few,TGTGCCAGCAGCTTTACTAGCGGGAGCACAGATACGCAGTATTTT,CASSFTSGSTDTQYF
TRBJ2-7,.,TRBV5-1,.,TGCGCCAGCAGCTCCGGGACATTTCACGAGCAGTACTTC,CASSSGTFHEQYF
TRBJ2-7,.,TRBV10-3,.,TGTGCCATCAGTGCTGTTGGGGACTACGAGCAGTACTTC,CAISAVGDYEQYF
TRBJ1-2,.,TRBV19,.,TGTGCCAGTAGTATAGAGGGGACGTGGGCGGCGCAAACCTTC,CASSIEGTWAAQTF
TRBJ2-3,.,TRBV19,.,TGTGCCAGGCCAATATTGGATGGCGGGGCGGCGGCAGATACGCAGTATTTT,CARPILDGGAAADTQYF
TRBJ2-7,TRBD1,TRBV6-5,.,TGTGCCAGCAGTTACGGCGGGACAGGGAATAACGAGCAGTACTTC,CASSYGGTGNNEQYF
TRBJ1-2,TRBD1,TRBV19,.,TGTGCCAGTAGTAGACAGGGTGACTATGGCTACACCTTC,CASSRQGDYGYTF
TRBJ1-5,TRBD1,TRBV5-1,.,TGCGCCAGCAGCTTGGAGGGGGCGGCTCAGCCCCAGCATTTT,CASSLEGAAQPQHF
TRBJ2-7,.,TRBV5-1,.,TGCGCCAGCAGCTTGGGCCACAGGACTGGGCACGAGCAGTACTTC,CASSLGHRTGHEQYF
TRBJ1-1,.,TRBV7-2,.,TGTGCCAGCAGCCTCCGACGGGAAAACACTGAAGCTTTCTTT,CASSLRRENTEAFF
TRBJ1-2,.,TRBV6-5,.,TGTGCCAGCAGTCGTCCCTTAACCTACACCTTC,CASSRPLTYTF
TRBJ1-5,.,TRBV28,few,TGTGCCTGCCGGGGGAGGGGCGATCAGCCCCAGCATTTT,CACRGRGDQPQHF
TRBJ1-2,.,TRBV18,.,TGTGCCAGCTCACCGATGGCCCGCTGGGGCTACACCTTC,CASSPMARWGYTF
TRBJ2-7,.,TRBV27,.,TGTGCCAGCAGCTCGCGGGGAATGTACTACGAGCAGTACTTC,CASSSRGMYYEQYF
TRBJ1-3,.,TRBV15,once,TGTGCCACCAGCAGAGCAGGCGAGGGACGGAGAAACACCATATATTTT,CATSRAGEGRRNTIYF
TRBJ2-2,.,TRBV5-6,few,TGTGCCAGCAGCTTTGGGGGATCCACCGGGGAGCTGTTTTTT,CASSFGGSTGELFF
TRBJ2-7,TRBD2,TRBV28,few,TGTGCCAGCAGTTTGGCCCCACTAGCGGGAGGCCCCTACGAGCAGTACTTC,CASSLAPLAGGPYEQYF
TRBJ2-7,.,TRBV2,.,TGTGCCAGCAGTGTGTGGGTATACGAGCAGTACTTC,CASSVWVYEQYF
TRBJ2-2,TRBD2,TRBV5-4,once,TGTGCCAGCAGCCCTGACAGGGGAATTGGGAGCGGGAGGGCCACCGGGGAGCTGTTTTTT,CASSPDRGIGSGRATGELFF
TRBJ2-7,TRBD2,TRBV6-5,.,TGTGCCAGCAGAAGGGCGGGAGACTCGTCCTACGAGCAGTACTTC,CASRRAGDSSYEQYF